What follows is one T cell receptor (beta chain) and its context. As yet, its antigen is unknown. The data were taken from a study of cytomegalovirus exposure and HLA in healthy donors. CDR1 and CDR2 (germline): MNHNS, SASEGT. This CDR3 contains 14 residues. Trimming removed 2 bases from V and 0 bases from J, with 8 bases in between. General study points: Researchers left out some V segments, among them TRBV6-2 and TRBV6-3, as indistinguishable. Likely technical artifact: a cluster of highly shared sequence variants. Near-uniform donor sequencing depth was presumed by presence/absence analyses. Most of the TCR beta V segments (in an earlier analysis) were productive either about 87% or about 30% of the time.

PCR involved 60 Vbeta and 13 Jbeta primers. TCRdb's table, derived via immunoSEQ multiplex PCR, lists solely in-frame clones and lacks some. The profile covers about 97,000 clones, with about 60% appearing a single time and 4.8% taken by the ten largest. The chain combines TRBV6-1 with TRBJ2-7, with D possibly matching TRBD2 (6 bases). Sequencing was done on a sample of PBMCs. The receptor's source is a human donor in good health. CDR3 sequence reads: CASSEWRGSYEQYF. The DNA for the CDR3 is TGTGCCAGCAGTGAATGGCGGGGCTCCTACGAGCAGTACTTC.